The clone carrying this T cell receptor beta chain was seen a handful of times. Its antigen is not identified. This sample is drawn from a study of cytomegalovirus exposure and HLA in healthy donors. Study observations and caveats: In a later analysis, an Asian-associated ancestry cluster reportedly showed fewer N-insertions than the approximately 660-donor mean.

Trimming took off 8 bases at V and 2 bases at J, with 10 bases between the two ends. The CDR3 has 12 residues. The germline gives CDR1 MNHEY, CDR2 SMNVEV (reference sequence). PCR primers comprised 60 Vbeta and 13 Jbeta primers. Measured with immunoSEQ multiplex PCR; TCRdb has only the in-frame clones, and not every one. Of 220,000 or so clones in the sample, under 80% were seen once. The chain is built from TRBV27 and TRBJ2-7, with a tentative D call TRBD1 (6 bases). The clonotype was recovered from a woman younger than 45 in good health and CMV-seronegative. Sequences were obtained from PBMCs. CDR3 region: CASRDTAYEQYF. The CDR3, as DNA: TGTGCCAGCCGGGACACCGCCTACGAGCAGTACTTC.